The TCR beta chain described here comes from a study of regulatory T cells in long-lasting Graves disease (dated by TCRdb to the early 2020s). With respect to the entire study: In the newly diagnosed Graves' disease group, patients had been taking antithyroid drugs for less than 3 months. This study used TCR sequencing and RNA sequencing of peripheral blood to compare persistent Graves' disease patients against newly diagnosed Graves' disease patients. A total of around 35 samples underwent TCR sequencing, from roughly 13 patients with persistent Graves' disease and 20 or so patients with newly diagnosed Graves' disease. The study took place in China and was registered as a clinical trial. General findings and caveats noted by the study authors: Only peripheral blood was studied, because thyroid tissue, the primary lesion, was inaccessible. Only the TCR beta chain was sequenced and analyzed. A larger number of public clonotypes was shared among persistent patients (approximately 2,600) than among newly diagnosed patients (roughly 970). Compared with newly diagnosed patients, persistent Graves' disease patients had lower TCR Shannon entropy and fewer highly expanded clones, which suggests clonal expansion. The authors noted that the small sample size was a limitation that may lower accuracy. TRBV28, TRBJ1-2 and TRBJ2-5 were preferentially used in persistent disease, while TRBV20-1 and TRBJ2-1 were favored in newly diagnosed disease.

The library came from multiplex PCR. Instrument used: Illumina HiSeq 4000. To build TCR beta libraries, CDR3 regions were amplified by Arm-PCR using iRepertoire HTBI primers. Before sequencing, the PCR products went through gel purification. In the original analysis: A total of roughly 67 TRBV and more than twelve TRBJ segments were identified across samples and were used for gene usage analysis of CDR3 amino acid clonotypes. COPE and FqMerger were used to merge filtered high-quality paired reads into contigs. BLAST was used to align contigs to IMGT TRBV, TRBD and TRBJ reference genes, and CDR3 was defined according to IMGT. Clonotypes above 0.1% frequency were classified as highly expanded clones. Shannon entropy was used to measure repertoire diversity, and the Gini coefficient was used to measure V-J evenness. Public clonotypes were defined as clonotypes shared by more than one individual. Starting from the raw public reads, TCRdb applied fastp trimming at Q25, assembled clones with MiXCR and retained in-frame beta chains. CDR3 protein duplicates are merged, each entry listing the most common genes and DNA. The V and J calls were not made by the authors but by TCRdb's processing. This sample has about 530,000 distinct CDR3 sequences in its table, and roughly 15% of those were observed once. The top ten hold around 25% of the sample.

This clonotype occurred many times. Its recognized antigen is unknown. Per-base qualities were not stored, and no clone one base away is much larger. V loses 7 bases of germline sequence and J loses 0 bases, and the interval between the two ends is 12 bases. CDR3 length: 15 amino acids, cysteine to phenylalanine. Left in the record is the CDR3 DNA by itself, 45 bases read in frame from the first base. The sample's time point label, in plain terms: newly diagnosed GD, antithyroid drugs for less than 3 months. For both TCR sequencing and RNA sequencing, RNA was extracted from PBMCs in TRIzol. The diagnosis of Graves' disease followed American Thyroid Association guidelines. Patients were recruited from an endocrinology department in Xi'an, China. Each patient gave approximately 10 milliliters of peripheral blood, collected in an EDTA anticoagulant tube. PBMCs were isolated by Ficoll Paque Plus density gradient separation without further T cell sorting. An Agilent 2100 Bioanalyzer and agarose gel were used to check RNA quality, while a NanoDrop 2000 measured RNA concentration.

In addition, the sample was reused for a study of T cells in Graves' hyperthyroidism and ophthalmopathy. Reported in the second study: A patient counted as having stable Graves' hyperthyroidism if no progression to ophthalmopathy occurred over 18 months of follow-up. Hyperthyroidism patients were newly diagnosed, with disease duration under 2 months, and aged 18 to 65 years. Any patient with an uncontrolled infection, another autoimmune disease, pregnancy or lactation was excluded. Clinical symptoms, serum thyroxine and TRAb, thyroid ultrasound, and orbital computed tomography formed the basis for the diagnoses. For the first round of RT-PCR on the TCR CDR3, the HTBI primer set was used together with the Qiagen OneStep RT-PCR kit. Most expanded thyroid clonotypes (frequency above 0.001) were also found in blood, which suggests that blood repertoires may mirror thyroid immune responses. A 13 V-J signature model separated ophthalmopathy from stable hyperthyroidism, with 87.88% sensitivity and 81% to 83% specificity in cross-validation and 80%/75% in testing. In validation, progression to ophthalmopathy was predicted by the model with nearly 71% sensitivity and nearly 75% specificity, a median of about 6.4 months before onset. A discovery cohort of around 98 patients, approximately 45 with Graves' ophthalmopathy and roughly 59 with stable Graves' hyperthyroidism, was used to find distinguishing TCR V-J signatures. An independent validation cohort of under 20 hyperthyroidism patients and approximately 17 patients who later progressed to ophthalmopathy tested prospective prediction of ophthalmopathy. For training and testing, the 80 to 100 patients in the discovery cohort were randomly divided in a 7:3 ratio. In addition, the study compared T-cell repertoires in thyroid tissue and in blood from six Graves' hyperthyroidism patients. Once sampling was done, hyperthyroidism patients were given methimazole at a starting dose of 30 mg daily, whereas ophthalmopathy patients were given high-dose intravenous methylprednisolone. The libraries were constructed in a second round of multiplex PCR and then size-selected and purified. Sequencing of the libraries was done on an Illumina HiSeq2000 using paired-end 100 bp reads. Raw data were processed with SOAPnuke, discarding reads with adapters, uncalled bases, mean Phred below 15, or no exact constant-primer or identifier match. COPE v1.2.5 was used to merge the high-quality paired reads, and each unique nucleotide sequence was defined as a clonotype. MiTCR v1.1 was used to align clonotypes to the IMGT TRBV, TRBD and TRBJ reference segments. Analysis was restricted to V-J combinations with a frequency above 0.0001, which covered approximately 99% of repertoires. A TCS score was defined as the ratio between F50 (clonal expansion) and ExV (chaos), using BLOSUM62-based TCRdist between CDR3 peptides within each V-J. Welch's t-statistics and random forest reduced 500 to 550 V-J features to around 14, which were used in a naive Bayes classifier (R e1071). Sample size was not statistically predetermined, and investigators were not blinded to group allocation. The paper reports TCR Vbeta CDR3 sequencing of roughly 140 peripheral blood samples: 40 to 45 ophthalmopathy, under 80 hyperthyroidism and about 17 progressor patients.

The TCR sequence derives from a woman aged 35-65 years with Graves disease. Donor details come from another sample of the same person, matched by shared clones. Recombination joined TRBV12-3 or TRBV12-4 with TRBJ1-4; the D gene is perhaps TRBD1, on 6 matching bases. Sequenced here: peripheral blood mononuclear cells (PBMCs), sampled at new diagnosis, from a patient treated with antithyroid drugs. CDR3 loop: CASKRGATTNEKLFF. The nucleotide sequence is TGTGCCAGCAAGAGGGGGGCAACAACTAATGAAAAACTGTTTTTT.